One sample yielded the 26 T cell receptor beta chains listed below, sequenced in a study of CD8 T cells in Susac syndrome. Reverse transcription of about 0.45 to 1 ug RNA was performed with random hexamers. TCRdb processed the immunoSEQ multiplex PCR reads anew with MiXCR; each CDR3 protein has one entry. The sample comprises 200,000 to 250,000 distinct CDR3 sequences, just over 90% of which are singletons, and 0.065% to 0.075% rests with the top ten. The sequencing input was CD4+ T cells from PBMCs. All receptors come from a human donor with multiple sclerosis.

To note about this clonotype: Germline and junction disagree at one end, which may indicate a read error. V and J are TRBV10-3 and TRBJ2-4, with D perhaps matching TRBD1 (6 bases). The CDR3 loop spans 13 amino acids. CDR1 and CDR2 (germline): ENHRY, SYGVKD. The CDR3 bases are TGTGCCATCAGCGGGACAACCAAAAGCATTCAGTACTTC. Translating gives CAISGTTKSIQYF.

The V gene is TRBV19, the J gene TRBJ2-1; 11 positions match TRBD2. The CDR3 has 15 amino acids. V shed 1 base, J shed 9 bases, and the junction held 5 bases outside the gene matches. CDR1 is LNHDA, CDR2 SQIVND, per germline (reference sequence). The CDR3 region is CASSIAVSGGAEQFF. The CDR3, as DNA: TGTGCCAGTAGTATAGCGGTTAGCGGGGGGGCTGAGCAGTTCTTC.

This rearrangement joins TRBV25-1 to TRBJ2-5, with D possibly called TRBD1 or TRBD2 (7 bases each). V was pared by 2 bases and J by 5 bases, with 15 bases between. The V gene's germline CDR1 is MGHDK and CDR2 SYGVNS. The CDR3 runs to 15 residues. The CDR3 protein is CASSEPGGERETQYF. The CDR3 bases are TGTGCCAGCAGTGAACCAGGGGGGGAGAGGGAGACCCAGTACTTC.

The rearrangement joins TRBV10-3 to TRBJ1-2; 9 bases fit TRBD1. V lost 6 bases and J lost 2; bases outside the gene matches: 4. The CDR3 runs 14 residues. The germline V gene has CDR1 ENHRY and CDR2 SYGVKD. The CDR3 reads CAIRGDRANYGYTF. DNA of the CDR3: TGTGCCATCAGGGGGGACAGGGCGAACTATGGCTACACCTTC.

The chain uses TRBV7-9 and TRBJ2-2; D remains ambiguous. The germline gives CDR1 SEHNR, CDR2 FQNEAQ (reference sequence). V was pared by 0 bases and J by 1 base, with 6 bases between. There are 15 residues in the CDR3. CDR3 sequence (DNA): TGTGCCAGCAGCTTAGCTGGGCAGAACACCGGGGAGCTGTTTTTT. Translating gives CASSLAGQNTGELFF. The full variable domain, with the rest looked up from reference TRBV7-9 and TRBJ2-2, is DTGVSQNPRHKITKRGQNVTFRCDPISEHNRLYWYRQTLGQGPEFLTYFQNEAQLEKSRLLSDRFSAERPKGSFSTLEIQRTEQGDSAMYLCASSLAGQNTGELFFGEGSRLTVL.

The rearrangement links TRBV7-2 to TRBJ2-6, with D possibly being TRBD1 (5 bases). CDR1 SGHTA and CDR2 FQGNSA come from the germline V gene. CDR3 size: 16 residues. V dropped 3 bases and J dropped 2 bases, with 11 bases sitting between them. CDR3 bases: TGTGCCAGCAGCTTGGGCGGACAAGCTGGGGCCAACGTCCTGACTTTC. This gives the protein CASSLGGQAGANVLTF. Combining the CDR3 with reference TRBV7-2 and TRBJ2-6 gives the whole variable domain GAGVSQSPSNKVTEKGKDVELRCDPISGHTALYWYRQSLGQGLEFLIYFQGNSAPDKSGLPSDRFSAERTGGSVSTLTIQRTQQEDSAVYLCASSLGGQAGANVLTFGAGSRLTVL.

This clonotype is a singleton in its sample. The V call is TRBV28, the J call TRBJ2-5; 7 bases fit TRBD2. The CDR3 spans 15 residues. From germline, CDR1 is MDHEN and CDR2 SYDVKM. The J segment lost 1 base and the V segment lost 4 bases, leaving 6 bases of the junction unmatched. The CDR3 loop reads CASSYDLAVQETQYF. As DNA, the CDR3 is TGTGCCAGCAGTTACGACCTAGCGGTCCAAGAGACCCAGTACTTC.

The genes are TRBV29-1 and TRBJ2-3; tentatively, D is TRBD1 (6 bases). V lost 1 base and J 0 bases, leaving 11 bases between the germline ends. The CDR3 sequence is 15 residues long. Germline assignment: CDR1 SQVTM and CDR2 ANQGSEA. CDR3 nucleotide sequence: TGCAGCGTTGAAGGAGGGGGAGCTAGCACAGATACGCAGTATTTT. It is translated as CSVEGGGASTDTQYF.

The CDR3 bases are TGTGCCAGCACCGGGCCGGCAGGGACTGAAGCTTTCTTT. As protein: CASTGPAGTEAFF. The V gene is TRBV6-5, the J gene TRBJ1-1; D is possibly TRBD1 (5 bases). This CDR3 has 13 amino acids. Trimming took 7 bases from V and 5 from J, leaving 14 bases between them. Germline CDR1 and CDR2: MNHEY and SVGAGI.

This rearrangement joins TRBV29-1 to TRBJ1-1; D possibly corresponds to TRBD1 (6 bases). Germline-derived CDR1 and CDR2 are SQVTM and ANQGSEA. The CDR3 is 12 residues long. V was pared by 7 bases and J by 4 bases, with 13 bases between. CDR3 in amino acids: CSATRGGTEAFF. Written as DNA, the CDR3 is TGCAGCGCTACACGAGGGGGCACTGAAGCTTTCTTT.

The chain employs TRBV5-6 and TRBJ1-5; 8 bases match TRBD1. Germline CDR1 reads SGHDT; CDR2 reads YYEEEE. CDR3 size: 15 residues. Trimming at V came to 4 bases and at J to 7 bases, leaving 10 bases not matched to a gene. CDR3 sequence (DNA): TGTGCCAGCAGCGTGACGACAGGGGCCAACCAGCCCCAGCATTTT. Amino acid sequence: CASSVTTGANQPQHF.

The rearrangement links TRBV2 to TRBJ1-5; possibly TRBD1 for D (5 bases). Trimming shortened V by 6 bases and J by 0 bases, and 9 bases separated the two germline ends. This CDR3 spans 14 amino acids. The germline V gene encodes CDR1 SNHLY and CDR2 FYNNEI. The CDR3 here is CASSKDTSNQPQHF. The CDR3 DNA is TGTGCCAGCAGCAAGGACACTAGCAATCAGCCCCAGCATTTT.

The rearrangement links TRBV6-6 to TRBJ2-2; a weak D match, TRBD1 (6 bases). This CDR3 region has 16 residues. The V end lost 2 bases, the J end lost 0 bases, and 10 bases lay between the germline ends. CDR1 and CDR2 (germline): MNHNY, SVGAGI (reference sequence). CDR3 amino acids: CASSYGGHTNTGELFF. The CDR3 region has the DNA TGTGCCAGCAGTTACGGGGGACATACGAACACCGGGGAGCTGTTTTTT.

The J gene is TRBJ1-4, the V gene TRBV28, with D unresolved. The CDR3 is made up of 12 amino acids. The germline CDR1 and CDR2 sequences are MDHEN and SYDVKM. V was shortened by 3 bases and J by 7 bases, with 6 bases between the two germline ends. CDR3 DNA: TGTGCCAGCAGTTTCCGGGGTGAAAAACTGTTTTTT. Translating gives CASSFRGEKLFF.

The gene calls are TRBV6-6 and TRBJ1-2; no clear D. The CDR3 runs to 14 residues. In germline, CDR1 is MNHNY, CDR2 SVGAGI (reference sequence). The ends were cut back, 5 bases at V and 5 bases at J, with 15 bases in the middle. The CDR3 spells CASSREPSIYGYTF. In nucleotides, the CDR3 is TGTGCCAGCAGTAGGGAACCCTCCATTTATGGCTACACCTTC.

The rearrangement uses TRBV29-1 and TRBJ2-3; D is perhaps TRBD2 (6 bases). V dropped 3 bases and J dropped 5 bases, with 15 bases sitting between them. Per germline, CDR1 SQVTM and CDR2 ANQGSEA. This CDR3 spans 14 amino acids. The CDR3 DNA reads TGCAGCGTTGAGGCGGGGCCCCCGGTAGATACGCAGTATTTT. Translated: CSVEAGPPVDTQYF.

This sequence joins TRBV6-5 and TRBJ1-4, with 7 bases identical to TRBD1. V shed 1 base, J shed 0 bases, and the junction held 8 bases outside the gene matches. This CDR3 has 18 amino acids. The germline gives CDR1 MNHEY, CDR2 SVGAGI. CDR3 loop: CASSYFTGTATTNEKLFF. CDR3 sequence (DNA): TGTGCCAGCAGTTACTTCACCGGGACAGCTACAACTAATGAAAAACTGTTTTTT.

The chain employs TRBV30 and TRBJ2-7; 9 nucleotides agree with TRBD1. The CDR3 has 15 residues. V dropped 3 bases and J dropped 1; count of bases not matched to a gene: 7. Germline lookup yields CDR1 GTSNPN and CDR2 SVGIG (reference sequence). CDR3 bases: TGTGCCTGGAGCGCCTGGGGACAGGGATCCTACGAGCAGTACTTC. It translates to CAWSAWGQGSYEQYF. Looking up the rest from reference TRBV30 and TRBJ2-7 gives the full variable domain: SQTIHQWPATLVQPVGSPLSLECTVEGTSNPNLYWYRQAAGRGLQLLFYSVGIGQISSEVPQNLSASRPQDRQFILSSKKLLLSDSGFYLCAWSAWGQGSYEQYFGPGTRLTVT.

The chain combines TRBV5-1 with TRBJ1-2; D is ambiguous. Trimming cost V 2 bases and J 4 bases, with 9 bases left between them. The CDR3 is 13 residues long. From germline, CDR1 is SGHRS and CDR2 YFSETQ. The CDR3 coding sequence is TGCGCCAGCAGCTTTGAGGGATCCTATGGCTACACCTTC. This codes for CASSFEGSYGYTF. Drawing the rest from reference TRBV5-1 and TRBJ1-2, the complete variable domain is KAGVTQTPRYLIKTRGQQVTLSCSPISGHRSVSWYQQTPGQGLQFLFEYFSETQRNKGNFPGRFSGRQFSNSRSEMNVSTLELGDSALYLCASSFEGSYGYTFGSGTRLTVV.

There are many counts of this clonotype. The gene calls are TRBV18 and TRBJ1-1, with D possibly TRBD1 on 5 matching bases. CDR1 is KGHSH and CDR2 is LQKENI in the germline V gene. CDR3 size: 13 residues. The ends were cut back, 6 bases at V and 1 base at J, with 9 bases in the middle. This chain's CDR3 is CASSPGGNTEAFF. The CDR3 region has the DNA TGTGCCAGCTCGCCCGGGGGGAACACTGAAGCTTTCTTT.

CDR3 loop: CASSQERMSETQYF. CDR3 nucleotide sequence: TGTGCCAGCAGCCAAGAAAGGATGAGCGAGACCCAGTACTTC. The gene calls are TRBV4-2 and TRBJ2-5, with no clear D. Trimming stripped 0 bases from V and 5 bases from J, with 10 bases between. The CDR3 runs 14 residues. Germline V gene sequence: CDR1 LGHNA, CDR2 YNFKEQ.

In its sample, this clonotype was seen once. The rearrangement links TRBV28 to TRBJ2-3; 15 bases match TRBD2. The V gene end was trimmed by 6 bases and the J gene end by 5 bases; junction bases not matched to a gene: 6. The CDR3 is 16 amino acids. The germline V gene encodes CDR1 MDHEN and CDR2 SYDVKM. The CDR3 nucleotides are TGTGCCAGCAGGATGGGACTAGCGGGGGGAGGAGATACGCAGTATTTT. This gives the protein CASRMGLAGGGDTQYF.

This clonotype was counted once. The rearrangement joins TRBV29-1 to TRBJ1-1; 7 bases fit TRBD1. Germline CDR1 and CDR2: SQVTM and ANQGSEA. CDR3 length: 14 residues. The V and J ends lost 0 bases and 5 bases, in that order; junction bases with no gene match: 6. This chain's CDR3 is CSVEDPGTVTEAFF. As DNA, the CDR3 is TGCAGCGTTGAAGATCCCGGGACAGTGACTGAAGCTTTCTTT.

V gene TRBV3-1 combines with J gene TRBJ1-2, with 8 nucleotides matching TRBD1. This CDR3 contains 15 residues. Trimming removed 0 bases from V and 4 bases from J; junction bases left unmatched: 4. Germline CDR1 reads LGHDT; CDR2 reads YNNKEL (reference sequence). The CDR3 sequence is CASSQEDRGGYGYTF. The CDR3, as DNA: TGTGCCAGCAGCCAAGAAGACAGGGGCGGCTATGGCTACACCTTC.

This clonotype was picked up one time. This chain connects TRBV2 to TRBJ2-1; 11 bases align to TRBD2. The CDR3 is made up of 16 amino acids. Germline trimming cut 10 bases from V and 6 bases from J; bases unmatched to any gene: 14. Per germline, CDR1 SNHLY and CDR2 FYNNEI. CDR3 sequence reads: CATSKAPGLAANEQFF. The CDR3 DNA is TGTGCCACCTCGAAGGCCCCGGGACTAGCGGCCAATGAGCAGTTCTTC. Using reference TRBV2 and TRBJ2-1 for the parts outside the CDR3, the full variable domain is EPEVTQTPSHQVTQMGQEVILRCVPISNHLYFYWYRQILGQKVEFLVSFYNNEISEKSEIFDDQFSVERPDGSNFTLKIRSTKLEDSAMYFCATSKAPGLAANEQFFGPGTRLTVL.

The V call is TRBV29-1, the J call TRBJ1-1; D remains unclear. CDR3 length: 13 amino acids. The V end lost 4 bases, the J end lost 0 bases, and 9 bases lay between the germline ends. From germline, CDR1 is SQVTM and CDR2 ANQGSEA. DNA for the CDR3: TGCAGCGTTGGCGTCGGGGTGAACACTGAAGCTTTCTTT. Translated: CSVGVGVNTEAFF.